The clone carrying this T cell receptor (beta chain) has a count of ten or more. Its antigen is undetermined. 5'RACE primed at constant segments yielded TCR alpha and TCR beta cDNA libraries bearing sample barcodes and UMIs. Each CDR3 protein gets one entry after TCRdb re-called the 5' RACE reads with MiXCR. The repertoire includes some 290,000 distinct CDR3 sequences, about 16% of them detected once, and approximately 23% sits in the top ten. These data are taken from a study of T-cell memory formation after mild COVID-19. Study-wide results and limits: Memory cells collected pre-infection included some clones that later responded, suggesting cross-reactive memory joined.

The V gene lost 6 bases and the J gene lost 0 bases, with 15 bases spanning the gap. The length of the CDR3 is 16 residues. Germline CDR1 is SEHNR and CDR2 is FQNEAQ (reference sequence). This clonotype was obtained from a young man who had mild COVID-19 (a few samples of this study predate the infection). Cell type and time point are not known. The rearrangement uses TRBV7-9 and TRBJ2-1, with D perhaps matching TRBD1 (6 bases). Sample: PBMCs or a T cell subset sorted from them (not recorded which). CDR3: CASSHRPDSSYNEQFF. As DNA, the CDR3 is TGTGCCAGCAGTCACAGACCGGACAGCTCCTACAATGAGCAGTTCTTC.